This T cell receptor beta chain was sequenced in a study of beta chain features in type 1 diabetes. Concerning this clone itself: Its antigen is unidentified.

The CDR3 contains 13 residues. The V gene's germline CDR1 is MDHEN and CDR2 SYDVKM. V shed 8 bases, J shed 5 bases, and the junction held 5 bases outside the gene matches. The entirety of the isolated RNA underwent reverse transcription, so expressed TCRB transcripts were sequenced. TCRdb's table, derived via immunoSEQ multiplex PCR, lists solely in-frame clones and lacks some. The table has under 300,000 clones, roughly a quarter seen once. Naive, central memory, regulatory and stem cell-like memory cells within the CD4+ compartment were sorted using CD45RO/CCR7/CD25/CD127/CD95/CD27. Sorted populations all had greater than 95% purity. General observations from the study: Among all four CD4+ subsets, Type 1 diabetes patients had TCRB CDR3s that were moderately but significantly shorter.

This TCR was recovered from a woman under 40 with type 1 diabetes. Source material: naive CD4+ T cells from blood. The chain combines TRBV28 with TRBJ1-4; 7 nucleotides match TRBD1. The CDR3 DNA is TGTGCCAGCTGGACAGGCCTAAATGAAAAACTGTTTTTT. Translation: CASWTGLNEKLFF.